Listed below are T cell receptor beta chains from one sample, sequenced in a study of blood T cell repertoires in COVID-19. Assay: immunoSEQ multiplex PCR; the TCRdb copy retains only in-frame clones and omits some. Of about 150,000 clones listed, roughly 77% are singletons. The material sequenced was peripheral blood. Receptor source: a man in his fifties or sixties with acute or convalescent COVID-19. Each CDR3 is given with its conserved first and last residue. Fields, in order: J gene, clone size, D gene, V gene, CDR3 DNA, CDR3 protein. The D gene is left open where the match is weak. Size is omitted from some rows. Given values are once, few, many or a class for expanded clones.

j_gene: TRBJ1-2
abundance: once
d_gene: .
v_gene: TRBV11-2
CDR3nt: TGTGCCAGCAGCTTAGGGGGAGTCCATGGCTACACCTTC
CDR3aa: CASSLGGVHGYTF

j_gene: TRBJ1-5
abundance: .
d_gene: TRBD1
v_gene: TRBV30
CDR3nt: TGTGCCTGGAGTGTAGACAGGGGTGGTCAGCCCCAGCATTTT
CDR3aa: CAWSVDRGGQPQHF

j_gene: TRBJ2-1
abundance: .
d_gene: .
v_gene: TRBV29-1
CDR3nt: TGCAGCGTTGCCCTAACTGAGCAGTTCTTC
CDR3aa: CSVALTEQFF

j_gene: TRBJ1-1
abundance: once
d_gene: TRBD1
v_gene: TRBV5-1
CDR3nt: TGCGCCAGCAGACAGGGGGGGTTCACTGAAGCTTTCTTT
CDR3aa: CASRQGGFTEAFF

j_gene: TRBJ2-7
abundance: .
d_gene: .
v_gene: TRBV2
CDR3nt: TGTGCCAGCAGTGAGCAGGGGCCGTACGAGCAGTACTTC
CDR3aa: CASSEQGPYEQYF

j_gene: TRBJ2-5
abundance: .
d_gene: .
v_gene: TRBV3-1/TRBV3-2
CDR3nt: TGTGCCAGCAGCCAAGATCGGGGGATAGGGACCGGGGAGACCCAGTACTTC
CDR3aa: CASSQDRGIGTGETQYF

j_gene: TRBJ1-1
abundance: .
d_gene: .
v_gene: TRBV29-1
CDR3nt: TGCAGCGTTGTTCTCCCCCTGGCGGCTAACACTGAAGCTTTCTTT
CDR3aa: CSVVLPLAANTEAFF

j_gene: TRBJ2-2
abundance: .
d_gene: .
v_gene: TRBV24-1
CDR3nt: TGTGCCACCAGCCGACAGAACACCGGGGAGCTGTTTTTT
CDR3aa: CATSRQNTGELFF

j_gene: TRBJ2-1
abundance: .
d_gene: TRBD2
v_gene: TRBV29-1
CDR3nt: TGCAGCGTTGAGGCTCTAGCGGGGCGCGAGCAGTTCTTC
CDR3aa: CSVEALAGREQFF

j_gene: TRBJ1-5
abundance: few
d_gene: .
v_gene: TRBV18
CDR3nt: TGTGCCAGCTCCCAACAGACATCCATTAGCAATCAGCCCCAGCATTTT
CDR3aa: CASSQQTSISNQPQHF

j_gene: TRBJ2-1
abundance: .
d_gene: .
v_gene: TRBV29-1
CDR3nt: TGCAGCGTTGAGGCCCCTTGGGGGCGGAAGGCTTACAATGAGCAGTTCTTC
CDR3aa: CSVEAPWGRKAYNEQFF

j_gene: TRBJ1-4
abundance: few
d_gene: TRBD1
v_gene: TRBV2
CDR3nt: TGTGCCAGCAGTTTAACAGGGGGGATAGAAAAACTGTTTTTT
CDR3aa: CASSLTGGIEKLFF

j_gene: TRBJ2-2
abundance: .
d_gene: .
v_gene: TRBV2
CDR3nt: TGTGCCAGCAACCCAGGGTGGAACACCGGGGAGCTGTTTTTT
CDR3aa: CASNPGWNTGELFF

j_gene: TRBJ1-2
abundance: .
d_gene: TRBD1
v_gene: TRBV24-1
CDR3nt: TGTGCCACCAGTGCCGAGGGACAGGGTCGATATGGCTACACCTTC
CDR3aa: CATSAEGQGRYGYTF

j_gene: TRBJ2-4
abundance: .
d_gene: .
v_gene: TRBV14
CDR3nt: TGTGCCAGCAGCCAAGCCCCGGGTGTTGCCAAAAACATTCAGTACTTC
CDR3aa: CASSQAPGVAKNIQYF

j_gene: TRBJ1-2
abundance: .
d_gene: TRBD1
v_gene: TRBV4-1
CDR3nt: TGCGCCAGCAGCCAAACGACAGGGGGCGCGGATGGCTACACCTTC
CDR3aa: CASSQTTGGADGYTF

j_gene: TRBJ2-1
abundance: once
d_gene: .
v_gene: TRBV25-1
CDR3nt: TGTGCCGGCAGTAATGGGGGACTTAGAGGGGAGCAGTTCTTC
CDR3aa: CAGSNGGLRGEQFF

j_gene: TRBJ2-2
abundance: .
d_gene: TRBD2
v_gene: TRBV14
CDR3nt: TGTGCCAGCAGCCACGCCCCGGGACTAGCGGGAGGGAAGTCCGGGGAGCTGTTTTTT
CDR3aa: CASSHAPGLAGGKSGELFF

j_gene: TRBJ1-1
abundance: .
d_gene: .
v_gene: TRBV6-5
CDR3nt: TGTGCCAGCATAGGACAGTTGAACACTGAAGCTTTCTTT
CDR3aa: CASIGQLNTEAFF

j_gene: TRBJ2-2
abundance: .
d_gene: TRBD2
v_gene: TRBV19
CDR3nt: TGTGCCAGTAGTAGCCTCGGGGGGGCCACCGGGGAGCTGTTTTTT
CDR3aa: CASSSLGGATGELFF

j_gene: TRBJ1-3
abundance: .
d_gene: .
v_gene: TRBV29-1
CDR3nt: TGCAGCGCCTTCATAGGGGGGGCCAGCTCTGGAAACACCATATATTTT
CDR3aa: CSAFIGGASSGNTIYF

j_gene: TRBJ2-6
abundance: .
d_gene: .
v_gene: TRBV5-1
CDR3nt: TGCGCCAGCAGCACTGCAGGGCCGGGGGCCAACGTCCTGACTTTC
CDR3aa: CASSTAGPGANVLTF

j_gene: TRBJ1-1
abundance: once
d_gene: .
v_gene: TRBV7-8
CDR3nt: TGTGCCAGCAGCTTAGCGGAGTTCAAGAACACTGAAGCTTTCTTT
CDR3aa: CASSLAEFKNTEAFF

j_gene: TRBJ2-3
abundance: .
d_gene: TRBD2
v_gene: TRBV7-9
CDR3nt: TGTGCCAGCAGCTTAGAACTAGCGGGTGGCGAGGGTACGCAGTATTTT
CDR3aa: CASSLELAGGEGTQYF

j_gene: TRBJ1-2
abundance: .
d_gene: .
v_gene: TRBV6-5
CDR3nt: TGTGCCAGCAGTACTGACTACTATGGCTACACCTTC
CDR3aa: CASSTDYYGYTF

j_gene: TRBJ2-7
abundance: .
d_gene: .
v_gene: TRBV12-2
CDR3nt: TGTGCAAGTCGCTTAGGGGGGACAGGGGTCCTCTACGAGCAGTACTTC
CDR3aa: CASRLGGTGVLYEQYF

j_gene: TRBJ2-5
abundance: .
d_gene: TRBD2
v_gene: TRBV9
CDR3nt: TGTGCCAGCAGCGTGGGGACTAGCGGGAGAAGGGAGACCCAGTACTTC
CDR3aa: CASSVGTSGRRETQYF

j_gene: TRBJ2-5
abundance: .
d_gene: TRBD1
v_gene: TRBV9
CDR3nt: TGTGCCAGCAGCGTCGGGGTAGGGGGCGCAGAAGAGACCCAGTACTTC
CDR3aa: CASSVGVGGAEETQYF

j_gene: TRBJ2-7
abundance: .
d_gene: .
v_gene: TRBV21-1
CDR3nt: TGTGCCAGCAGCAACGGTGGGCCATTGTTCTACGAGCAGTACTTC
CDR3aa: CASSNGGPLFYEQYF

j_gene: TRBJ1-2
abundance: .
d_gene: TRBD1
v_gene: TRBV28
CDR3nt: TGTGCCAGCAGTTCCCTCGGGACAGGGAACTATGGCTACACCTTC
CDR3aa: CASSSLGTGNYGYTF

j_gene: TRBJ2-1
abundance: .
d_gene: TRBD2
v_gene: TRBV18
CDR3nt: TGTGCCAGCTCACCAGGGACTAGTGGCCATGAGCAGTTCTTC
CDR3aa: CASSPGTSGHEQFF

j_gene: TRBJ1-2
abundance: few
d_gene: .
v_gene: TRBV7-9
CDR3nt: TGTGCCAGCAGCCCCAGGGCAGATTCCTATGGCTACACCTTC
CDR3aa: CASSPRADSYGYTF

j_gene: TRBJ2-5
abundance: .
d_gene: .
v_gene: TRBV19
CDR3nt: TGTGCCAGTAGTTCGACAGGTCGGGAGACCCAGTACTTC
CDR3aa: CASSSTGRETQYF

j_gene: TRBJ1-2
abundance: .
d_gene: .
v_gene: TRBV6-5
CDR3nt: TGTGCCAGCAGTAACGAACAGGGACGGAGGGGCTACACCTTC
CDR3aa: CASSNEQGRRGYTF

j_gene: TRBJ2-7
abundance: .
d_gene: .
v_gene: TRBV19
CDR3nt: TGTGCCAGTAGTATTTTAGGGAGCTCCTACGAGCAGTACTTC
CDR3aa: CASSILGSSYEQYF

j_gene: TRBJ2-3
abundance: .
d_gene: TRBD1
v_gene: TRBV4-1
CDR3nt: TGCGCCAGCAGCGGGGGACAGGGGATCGCAGATACGCAGTATTTT
CDR3aa: CASSGGQGIADTQYF

j_gene: TRBJ2-4
abundance: .
d_gene: .
v_gene: TRBV7-9
CDR3nt: TGTGCCAGCAGCCCAAATACCAATGAGGACATTCAGTACTTC
CDR3aa: CASSPNTNEDIQYF

j_gene: TRBJ1-3
abundance: .
d_gene: .
v_gene: TRBV5-1
CDR3nt: TGCGCCAGCAGCCAGACAGCCTCTGGAAACACCATATATTTT
CDR3aa: CASSQTASGNTIYF

j_gene: TRBJ2-1
abundance: .
d_gene: TRBD1
v_gene: TRBV27
CDR3nt: TGTGCCAGCAGTTTATTCGACAGGGGCGTCAATGAGCAGTTCTTC
CDR3aa: CASSLFDRGVNEQFF

j_gene: TRBJ2-1
abundance: once
d_gene: .
v_gene: TRBV5-1
CDR3nt: TGCGCCAGCAGCTTGGCCGAACTCGCCTCGGAGCAGTTCTTC
CDR3aa: CASSLAELASEQFF